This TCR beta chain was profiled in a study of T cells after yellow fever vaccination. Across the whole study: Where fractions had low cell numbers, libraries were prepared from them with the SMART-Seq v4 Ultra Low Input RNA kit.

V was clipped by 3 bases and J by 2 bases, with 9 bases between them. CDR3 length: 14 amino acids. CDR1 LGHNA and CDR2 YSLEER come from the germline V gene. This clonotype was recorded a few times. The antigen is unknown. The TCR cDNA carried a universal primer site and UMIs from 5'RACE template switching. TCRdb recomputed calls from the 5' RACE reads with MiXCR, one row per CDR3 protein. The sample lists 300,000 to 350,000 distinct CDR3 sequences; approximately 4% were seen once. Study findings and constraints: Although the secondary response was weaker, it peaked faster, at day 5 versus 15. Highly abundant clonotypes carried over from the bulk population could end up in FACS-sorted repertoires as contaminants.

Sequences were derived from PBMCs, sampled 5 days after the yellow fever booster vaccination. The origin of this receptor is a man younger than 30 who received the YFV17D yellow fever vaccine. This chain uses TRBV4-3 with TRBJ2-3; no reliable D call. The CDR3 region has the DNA TGCGCCAGCAGCCACTCGCCCCTCACAGATACGCAGTATTTT. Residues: CASSHSPLTDTQYF.